Below, 26 T cell receptor beta chains from the same sample are listed, as sequenced in a study of CD8 T cells in ankylosing spondylitis. Study conclusions and caveats: A TCR beta motif made of several highly homologous variants seemed typical of ankylosing spondylitis blood.

TCRdb redid the calling of the 5' RACE reads with MiXCR, one entry per CDR3 protein. This table holds fewer than 250,000 distinct CDR3 sequences, about 16% found once. The antigens for these receptors are not known. Sequences were obtained from blood, either unsorted or a sorted T cell fraction (not recorded which). These receptors came from a male donor with ankylosing spondylitis.

This clonotype was seen only a few times. The rearrangement joins TRBV5-1 to TRBJ2-7, with a tentative D call TRBD1 (6 bases). Germline assignment: CDR1 SGHRS and CDR2 YFSETQ. The CDR3 runs to 14 residues. The ends were cut back, 0 bases at V and 5 bases at J, with 12 bases in the middle. The CDR3 DNA is TGCGCCAGCAGCTTGGGAGGGGGTTTCGACGAGCAGTACTTC. Its translation is CASSLGGGFDEQYF.

The chain is built from TRBV29-1 and TRBJ2-3; D may be TRBD1 (5 bases). The CDR3 totals 14 residues. V dropped 3 bases and J dropped 7 bases, with 17 bases sitting between them. Germline V gene sequence: CDR1 SQVTM, CDR2 ANQGSEA. Here the CDR3 DNA reads TGCAGCGTTGATTTTAGGCAGGGCGGTAATACGCAGTATTTT. Protein sequence: CSVDFRQGGNTQYF.

Only a few counts were recorded for this clonotype. The genes are TRBV7-3 and TRBJ2-1, with a tentative D call TRBD2 (6 bases). Germline CDR1 SGHTA, CDR2 FQGTGA. Trimming took off 2 bases at V and 7 bases at J, with 15 bases between the two ends. The CDR3 is 15 amino acids. CDR3 protein: CASSLESSGGNEQFF. CDR3 bases: TGTGCCAGCAGCTTAGAGAGTAGCGGAGGAAATGAGCAGTTCTTC.

This sequence joins TRBV19 and TRBJ2-7; TRBD2 is a possible D gene (6 bases). V was cut by 4 bases and J by 3 bases, with 10 bases left in between. The CDR3 contains 13 residues. The V gene's germline CDR1 is LNHDA and CDR2 SQIVND (reference sequence). The CDR3 protein is CASSNGRLYEQYF. CDR3 bases: TGTGCCAGTAGTAACGGGAGACTCTACGAGCAGTACTTC.

This clonotype was counted a few times. The CDR3 loop reads CASPAGTGHGALNTGELFF. Written as DNA, the CDR3 is TGTGCCAGCCCCGCCGGGACAGGGCATGGGGCGCTGAACACCGGGGAGCTGTTTTTT. This chain connects TRBV27 to TRBJ2-2; 9 nucleotides match TRBD1. V dropped 8 bases and J dropped 1; count of bases not matched to a gene: 17. This CDR3 contains 19 residues. Germline loops: CDR1 MNHEY, CDR2 SMNVEV (reference sequence).

This chain links TRBV7-9 with TRBJ2-7, with TRBD2 as a possible D gene (5 bases). V was clipped by 1 base and J by 1 base, with 11 bases between them. The germline V gene has CDR1 SEHNR and CDR2 FQNEAQ (reference sequence). The CDR3 totals 15 residues. The CDR3 reads CASSLVFEGSYEQYF. CDR3 DNA: TGTGCCAGCAGCTTAGTGTTCGAGGGTTCCTACGAGCAGTACTTC.

The sample holds a few counts of this clonotype. The genes are TRBV20-1 and TRBJ2-7; TRBD2 matches at 8 bases. Per germline, CDR1 DFQATT and CDR2 SNEGSKA (reference sequence). The CDR3 has 17 amino acids. Losses at the gene ends were 3 bases for V and 5 bases for J; bases not matched to a gene: 18. The CDR3 region has the DNA TGCAGTGCTAGTGGCAGCGGGAGTGGCGGAAGTGAGGACGAGCAGTACTTC. Translation gives CSASGSGSGGSEDEQYF.

The chain combines TRBV7-9 with TRBJ2-3, with D possibly being TRBD2 (5 bases). The germline V gene has CDR1 SEHNR and CDR2 FQNEAQ (reference sequence). Trimming pared 5 bases from V and 3 bases from J, leaving 9 bases between. The length of the CDR3 is 13 residues. The CDR3 DNA follows: TGTGCCAGCAGCGGGAGCAGTACAGATACGCAGTATTTT. Its translation is CASSGSSTDTQYF. Based on the CDR3 plus reference TRBV7-9 and TRBJ2-3, the full variable domain is DTGVSQNPRHKITKRGQNVTFRCDPISEHNRLYWYRQTLGQGPEFLTYFQNEAQLEKSRLLSDRFSAERPKGSFSTLEIQRTEQGDSAMYLCASSGSSTDTQYFGPGTRLTVL.

This chain joins TRBV12-3 or TRBV12-4 and TRBJ1-5; unclear D gene. The V end was cut by 1 base, the J end by 3 bases, with 7 bases between. This CDR3 region has 14 residues. The CDR3 here is CASSLGRINQPQHF. The CDR3 coding sequence is TGTGCCAGCAGTTTAGGACGGATCAATCAGCCCCAGCATTTT.

The J gene is TRBJ2-1, the V gene TRBV4-1; TRBD1 or TRBD2 may be the D gene (6 bases each). Germline V lookup: CDR1 MGHRA, CDR2 YSYEKL. This CDR3 is built from 17 residues. Between the trimmed V and J ends, which lost 0 bases and 9 bases, there was a span of 21 bases. In DNA form, the CDR3 reads TGCGCCAGCAGCCAAGATCGGCCGGGACTGGGGGGCTTTGAGCAGTTCTTC. Protein: CASSQDRPGLGGFEQFF.

There are a few counts of this clonotype. The chain carries TRBV2 and TRBJ2-1; the match to TRBD1 covers 10 bases. Germline V CDR1 and CDR2: SNHLY, FYNNEI. The CDR3 consists of 16 residues. The V and J ends lost 5 bases and 8 bases, in that order; junction bases with no gene match: 12. CDR3 protein: CASSPGQGVFMDEQFF. In DNA, the CDR3 is TGTGCCAGCAGTCCTGGACAGGGGGTGTTTATGGATGAGCAGTTCTTC.

V is TRBV7-3 and J is TRBJ2-5; tentative D call: TRBD1 (6 bases). CDR3 size: 16 residues. V was clipped by 0 bases and J by 2 bases, with 13 bases between them. Germline V gene sequence: CDR1 SGHTA, CDR2 FQGTGA. The CDR3 DNA reads as TGTGCCAGCAGCTTAACGGGGGTCCAGGGGCAAGAGACCCAGTACTTC. It specifies CASSLTGVQGQETQYF.

This clonotype was seen a few times. The chain is built from TRBV4-1 and TRBJ2-3; no definite D call. The germline V and J ends were trimmed by 3 bases and 4 bases, with 11 bases remaining between them. The germline gives CDR1 MGHRA, CDR2 YSYEKL. This CDR3 contains 14 residues. The CDR3 region has the DNA TGCGCCAGCAGCCAGATGGGTGCGGCAGATACGCAGTATTTT. This gives the protein CASSQMGAADTQYF.

This sequence joins TRBV27 and TRBJ2-7, with D perhaps matching TRBD2 (6 bases). Germline CDR1 is MNHEY and CDR2 is SMNVEV (reference sequence). The CDR3 sequence is 14 residues long. Trimming removed 3 bases at V and 6 bases at J, with 15 bases between. The CDR3 loop reads CASSFWDSQGEQYF. CDR3 in DNA: TGTGCCAGCAGTTTTTGGGACTCCCAGGGCGAGCAGTACTTC.

This clonotype has more than one count but fewer than ten. The chain combines TRBV2 with TRBJ2-1; a possible D gene is TRBD2 (6 bases). CDR3 length equals 12 residues. The V gene's germline CDR1 is SNHLY and CDR2 FYNNEI. V dropped 2 bases and J dropped 9 bases, with 8 bases sitting between them. CDR3 DNA sequence: TGTGCCAGCAGTGAATGGGGAGGTGAGCAGTTCTTC. Translation: CASSEWGGEQFF. Looking up the rest from reference TRBV2 and TRBJ2-1 gives the full variable domain: EPEVTQTPSHQVTQMGQEVILRCVPISNHLYFYWYRQILGQKVEFLVSFYNNEISEKSEIFDDQFSVERPDGSNFTLKIRSTKLEDSAMYFCASSEWGGEQFFGPGTRLTVL.

The chain recombines TRBV25-1 with TRBJ2-5; perhaps D is TRBD1 or TRBD2 (5 bases each). CDR3 length equals 14 residues. The germline V gene has CDR1 MGHDK and CDR2 SYGVNS. V was shortened by 3 bases and J by 5 bases, with 13 bases between the two germline ends. The CDR3 sequence: CASSEEGEWETQYF. DNA of the CDR3: TGTGCCAGCAGTGAGGAAGGGGAGTGGGAGACCCAGTACTTC. The variable domain in full, with the rest retrieved from reference TRBV25-1 and TRBJ2-5, is EADIYQTPRYLVIGTGKKITLECSQTMGHDKMYWYQQDPGMELHLIHYSYGVNSTEKGDLSSESTVSRIRTEHFPLTLESARPSHTSQYLCASSEEGEWETQYFGPGTRLLVL.

The CDR3 bases are TGCGCCAGCAGCTTGGATTGGGGATCCCAAGAGACCCAGTACTTC. This sequence encodes CASSLDWGSQETQYF. The J gene is TRBJ2-5, the V gene TRBV5-1; D uncertain. This CDR3 has 15 amino acids. Trimming took 0 bases from V and 1 from J, leaving 10 bases between them. Germline V gives CDR1 SGHRS, CDR2 YFSETQ. The whole variable domain, filled in from reference TRBV5-1 and TRBJ2-5, reads KAGVTQTPRYLIKTRGQQVTLSCSPISGHRSVSWYQQTPGQGLQFLFEYFSETQRNKGNFPGRFSGRQFSNSRSEMNVSTLELGDSALYLCASSLDWGSQETQYFGPGTRLLVL.

The chain joins TRBV7-9 to TRBJ2-5; TRBD2 matches 9 bases. The germline V gene encodes CDR1 SEHNR and CDR2 FQNEAQ (reference sequence). Trimming cost V 8 bases and J 2 bases; bases outside gene matches: 9. The CDR3 covers 15 residues. As DNA, the CDR3 is TGTGCCAGCCGTGCTAGCGGGGCGACACAAGAGACCCAGTACTTC. Amino acids: CASRASGATQETQYF.

The V and J genes are TRBV11-2 and TRBJ2-5, with D perhaps matching TRBD2 (5 bases). The ends were cut back, 1 base at V and 3 bases at J, with 18 bases in the middle. Germline lookup yields CDR1 SGHAT and CDR2 FQNNGV. The CDR3 sequence is 17 residues long. The CDR3 loop reads CASSLAWKAKGEETQYF. The CDR3 region has the DNA TGTGCCAGCAGCTTAGCTTGGAAGGCCAAGGGAGAAGAGACCCAGTACTTC.

The genes are TRBV28 and TRBJ2-7; TRBD2 agrees at 7 bases. The V gene's germline CDR1 is MDHEN and CDR2 SYDVKM. Trimming removed 6 bases from V and 3 bases from J; junction bases left unmatched: 14. The CDR3 totals 16 residues. The CDR3 sequence is CASSNYQAASGYEQYF. DNA of the CDR3: TGTGCCAGCAGCAACTACCAGGCGGCTAGCGGCTACGAGCAGTACTTC.

This clonotype was seen only a few times. The J gene is TRBJ1-1, the V gene TRBV29-1; no firm D call. The CDR3 sequence is 13 residues long. V was trimmed by 1 base and J by 0 bases, leaving 6 bases between them. Germline CDR1 SQVTM, CDR2 ANQGSEA. CDR3 protein: CSVEGVLNTEAFF. The DNA of the CDR3 is TGCAGCGTTGAAGGAGTTCTGAACACTGAAGCTTTCTTT.

The chain links TRBV12-3 or TRBV12-4 to TRBJ2-3, with TRBD1 matching over 7 bases. V was pared by 1 base and J by 1 base, with 11 bases of the junction left unmatched. The CDR3 contains 18 residues. This CDR3 is CASSLGGWTGEGTDTQYF. In DNA form, the CDR3 reads TGTGCCAGCAGTTTAGGGGGGTGGACAGGTGAGGGCACAGATACGCAGTATTTT.

This clonotype showed up just a few times. This chain links TRBV2 with TRBJ1-5; D unresolved. Germline CDR1 is SNHLY and CDR2 is FYNNEI. The CDR3 extends over 15 amino acids. The V and J ends lost 7 bases and 0 bases respectively, with 13 bases between them. The CDR3 sequence is CASNRLGDSNQPQHF. The CDR3 DNA sequence: TGTGCCAGCAACCGCCTTGGGGATAGCAATCAGCCCCAGCATTTT.

The V call is TRBV4-3, the J call TRBJ2-1; 12 nucleotides agree with TRBD2. V dropped 0 bases and J dropped 9; count of bases not matched to a gene: 6. The CDR3 has 16 residues. Germline CDR1 LGHNA, CDR2 YSLEER. This CDR3 reads CASSQDRASGRGEQFF. The CDR3 DNA reads TGCGCCAGCAGCCAAGACCGGGCTAGCGGGAGGGGTGAGCAGTTCTTC.

This clonotype was observed a few times. V and J are TRBV20-1 and TRBJ2-3, with 11 bases matching TRBD2. Germline CDR1 DFQATT, CDR2 SNEGSKA (reference sequence). The J segment lost 6 bases and the V segment lost 5 bases, leaving 10 bases of the junction unmatched. The CDR3 extends over 15 amino acids. The CDR3 region is CSASQLAGAGDTQYF. Written as DNA, the CDR3 is TGCAGTGCTTCCCAACTAGCGGGGGCAGGGGATACGCAGTATTTT.

This clonotype was seen more than once but under ten times. The gene calls are TRBV28 and TRBJ1-2, with 7 bases fitting TRBD1. This CDR3 contains 15 residues. The V segment lost 4 bases and the J segment 0 bases; nucleotides outside the gene matches: 5. Germline assignment: CDR1 MDHEN and CDR2 SYDVKM. Here the CDR3 reads CASSSGQTPNYGYTF. The CDR3 DNA sequence: TGTGCCAGCAGTTCGGGACAGACCCCTAACTATGGCTACACCTTC.